A selection of T cell receptor beta chains follows, all from one sample in a study of regulatory and conventional T cells in RAG deficiency. The method was immunoSEQ multiplex PCR; TCRdb's version includes in-frame clones alone and lacks a portion of them. The sample consists of about 28,000 clones, over 80% of them appearing once. The same specimen was also included in a second study, on regulatory T cells.

Sample: Tregs sorted from blood. The receptor source for this set is a human donor in good health. CDR3s leave out the opening cysteine and the closing phenylalanine or tryptophan. Each record gives: J gene, V gene, CDR3 protein.

>TRBJ2-7|TRBV28
ASSPSPGDRPSYEQY
>TRBJ1-1|TRBV5-1
ASGTGGTEAF
>TRBJ2-5|TRBV7-8
ASSLFGTGLQTQY
>TRBJ1-1|TRBV18
ASSPGGNTEAF
>TRBJ1-1|TRBV7-8
ASSLGGLGRTEAF
>TRBJ2-7|TRBV14
ASSQDLVLSWGPQY
>TRBJ1-5|TRBV6-1
ASSPQVYSNQPQH
>TRBJ1-2|TRBV29-1
SIKGQGADGYT
>TRBJ1-1|TRBV6-1
ASSRDRMNTEAF
>TRBJ1-6|TRBV5-1
ASSLEQGVPTLH
>TRBJ1-2|TRBV2
ASRRAAYGYT
>TRBJ1-1|TRBV7-8
ASSFSSGAGTEAF
>TRBJ2-7|TRBV2
ASSVHEQY
>TRBJ1-2|TRBV7-1
ASSSRQGNGYT
>TRBJ1-2|TRBV20-1
SASYRVGYT
>TRBJ1-1|TRBV30
AWTRGVFGAF
>TRBJ1-1|TRBV5-6
ASSYRATATEAF
>TRBJ1-6|TRBV5-1
ASSSTVLNNSPLH
>TRBJ2-1|TRBV7-9
ASSWTSRWVEQF
>TRBJ2-5|TRBV6-1
ATSDVGLQETQY
>TRBJ2-1|TRBV14
ASSRQAYNEQF
>TRBJ2-5|TRBV1
TSSHALRETQY
>TRBJ1-1|TRBV5-4
ASSLDRYNMNTEAF
>TRBJ1-1|TRBV19
ASSVLPGQVNTEAF
>TRBJ1-2|TRBV7-9
ASSLALGGAGGYT
>TRBJ1-2|TRBV5-4
ASSLVRFKGEGYT
>TRBJ2-5|TRBV7-2
ASSRGTSGGETQY
>TRBJ1-4|TRBV7-9
ASSAGTGNEKLF
>TRBJ2-7|TRBV10-2
ATSRGGTYEQY
>TRBJ2-2|TRBV18
ASSPQTAGELF
>TRBJ1-5|TRBV6-1
ASRLGVNQPQH
>TRBJ1-1|TRBV6-1
ASRMGTEAF